This is a list of T cell receptor beta chains from one sample in a study of beta chain features in type 1 diabetes. Data came from immunoSEQ multiplex PCR; TCRdb stores just in-frame clones and leaves some out. Seen here are 400,000 to 600,000 clones, about 32% observed once, and the top ten hold around 0.065%. The sequenced sample consisted of naive CD4+ T cells from blood. Receptors originate from a man aged 18 to 30 in good health. CDR3s include the opening cysteine and the closing phenylalanine or tryptophan. D genes are given only for firm matches. Some rows mark clone size as missing; the rest say once, few, many or name a class of expanded clone.

v_gene: TRBV28
abundance: .
j_gene: TRBJ2-2
d_gene: .
CDR3aa: CASHQDWNTGELFF
CDR3nt: TGTGCCAGCCACCAAGACTGGAACACCGGGGAGCTGTTTTTT

v_gene: TRBV7-8
abundance: .
j_gene: TRBJ1-1
d_gene: .
CDR3aa: CASSLRTVDTEAFF
CDR3nt: TGTGCCAGCAGCTTACGGACCGTGGACACTGAAGCTTTCTTT

v_gene: TRBV25-1
abundance: few
j_gene: TRBJ2-5
d_gene: TRBD1
CDR3aa: CASSPGTGTQYF
CDR3nt: TGTGCCAGCAGTCCCGGGACAGGGACGCAGTACTTC

v_gene: TRBV25-1
abundance: few
j_gene: TRBJ1-2
d_gene: .
CDR3aa: CASSPTGRQIYGYTF
CDR3nt: TGTGCCAGCAGCCCCACTGGACGACAGATCTATGGCTACACCTTC

v_gene: TRBV20-1
abundance: .
j_gene: TRBJ2-3
d_gene: TRBD2
CDR3aa: CSATGGETQYF
CDR3nt: TGCAGTGCGACGGGAGGGGAAACGCAGTATTTT

v_gene: TRBV18
abundance: .
j_gene: TRBJ2-1
d_gene: TRBD2
CDR3aa: CASSPSGRMSYNEQFF
CDR3nt: TGTGCCAGCTCACCAAGCGGGAGGATGTCCTACAATGAGCAGTTCTTC

v_gene: TRBV27
abundance: .
j_gene: TRBJ2-7
d_gene: .
CDR3aa: CASSFGRNYEQYF
CDR3nt: TGTGCCAGCAGTTTTGGAAGAAATTACGAGCAGTACTTC

v_gene: TRBV2
abundance: few
j_gene: TRBJ2-1
d_gene: .
CDR3aa: CASKLVREQFF
CDR3nt: TGTGCCAGCAAACTTGTGAGGGAGCAGTTCTTC

v_gene: TRBV14
abundance: .
j_gene: TRBJ2-1
d_gene: .
CDR3aa: CASSQVASYNEQFF
CDR3nt: TGTGCCAGCAGCCAAGTCGCAAGCTACAATGAGCAGTTCTTC

v_gene: TRBV7-2
abundance: .
j_gene: TRBJ2-2
d_gene: TRBD1
CDR3aa: CASSLQQGATGELFF
CDR3nt: TGTGCCAGCAGCTTACAGCAGGGGGCCACCGGGGAGCTGTTTTTT

v_gene: TRBV7-8
abundance: .
j_gene: TRBJ2-6
d_gene: .
CDR3aa: CASSLPGLWANVLTF
CDR3nt: TGTGCCAGCAGCCTACCGGGACTCTGGGCCAACGTCCTGACTTTC

v_gene: TRBV10-3
abundance: once
j_gene: TRBJ1-5
d_gene: .
CDR3aa: CAISGTGNQPQHF
CDR3nt: TGTGCCATCAGTGGTACAGGCAATCAGCCCCAGCATTTT

v_gene: TRBV2
abundance: few
j_gene: TRBJ2-7
d_gene: .
CDR3aa: CATSTSRSSYEQYF
CDR3nt: TGTGCCACCTCCACATCAAGAAGCTCCTACGAGCAGTACTTC

v_gene: TRBV5-1
abundance: .
j_gene: TRBJ2-1
d_gene: .
CDR3aa: CASQQGLSYNEQFF
CDR3nt: TGCGCCAGTCAACAGGGACTCTCCTACAATGAGCAGTTCTTC

v_gene: TRBV29-1
abundance: .
j_gene: TRBJ2-1
d_gene: .
CDR3aa: CSVGYEQFF
CDR3nt: TGCAGCGTTGGATATGAGCAGTTCTTC

v_gene: TRBV7-9
abundance: few
j_gene: TRBJ2-3
d_gene: TRBD2
CDR3aa: CASSPGWGTSTDTQYF
CDR3nt: TGTGCCAGCAGTCCCGGGTGGGGGACTAGTACAGATACGCAGTATTTT

v_gene: TRBV30
abundance: .
j_gene: TRBJ2-7
d_gene: .
CDR3aa: CAWSVQRNSYEQYF
CDR3nt: TGTGCCTGGAGTGTACAGCGCAACTCCTACGAGCAGTACTTC

v_gene: TRBV30
abundance: few
j_gene: TRBJ1-2
d_gene: .
CDR3aa: CAWSVRSSGYTF
CDR3nt: TGTGCCTGGAGTGTCAGATCATCTGGCTACACCTTC

v_gene: TRBV7-2
abundance: .
j_gene: TRBJ2-3
d_gene: .
CDR3aa: CASSRRTDTQYF
CDR3nt: TGTGCCAGCAGTCGCCGGACAGATACGCAGTATTTT

v_gene: TRBV30
abundance: few
j_gene: TRBJ2-3
d_gene: .
CDR3aa: CAWAWSDTDTQYF
CDR3nt: TGTGCCTGGGCCTGGTCGGACACAGATACGCAGTATTTT

v_gene: TRBV5-4
abundance: .
j_gene: TRBJ1-1
d_gene: .
CDR3aa: CASSSGPNRAMNTEAFF
CDR3nt: TGTGCCAGCAGCTCCGGACCGAATAGAGCTATGAACACTGAAGCTTTCTTT

v_gene: TRBV30
abundance: .
j_gene: TRBJ2-1
d_gene: TRBD2
CDR3aa: CAWSVPGRAYNEQFF
CDR3nt: TGTGCCTGGAGTGTACCGGGGAGGGCCTACAATGAGCAGTTCTTC

v_gene: TRBV9
abundance: few
j_gene: TRBJ2-1
d_gene: .
CDR3aa: CASSAPSSNEQFF
CDR3nt: TGTGCCAGCAGCGCCCCCAGTAGCAATGAGCAGTTCTTC

v_gene: TRBV30
abundance: .
j_gene: TRBJ1-1
d_gene: .
CDR3aa: CAWSGGVNTEAFF
CDR3nt: TGTGCCTGGAGTGGGGGGGTGAACACTGAAGCTTTCTTT

v_gene: TRBV29-1
abundance: .
j_gene: TRBJ2-3
d_gene: .
CDR3aa: CSVGTGSTDTQYF
CDR3nt: TGCAGCGTTGGGACTGGGAGCACAGATACGCAGTATTTT

v_gene: TRBV13
abundance: .
j_gene: TRBJ1-4
d_gene: TRBD1
CDR3aa: CASSFRTGTEKLFF
CDR3nt: TGTGCCAGCAGTTTCCGCACCGGGACAGAGAAACTGTTTTTT

v_gene: TRBV30
abundance: .
j_gene: TRBJ2-7
d_gene: .
CDR3aa: CAWSVLFSYEQYF
CDR3nt: TGTGCCTGGAGTGTACTTTTTTCTTACGAGCAGTACTTC

v_gene: TRBV9
abundance: few
j_gene: TRBJ2-2
d_gene: .
CDR3aa: CASSVGNPQDAGELFF
CDR3nt: TGTGCCAGCAGCGTAGGAAACCCTCAGGACGCCGGGGAGCTGTTTTTT

v_gene: TRBV30
abundance: once
j_gene: TRBJ2-1
d_gene: TRBD2
CDR3aa: CAWSPTSGQQFF
CDR3nt: TGTGCCTGGAGCCCCACTAGCGGGCAGCAGTTCTTC

v_gene: TRBV7-3
abundance: few
j_gene: TRBJ2-1
d_gene: .
CDR3aa: CASSLTSYLNEQFF
CDR3nt: TGTGCCAGCAGCCTGACTAGTTATCTGAATGAGCAGTTCTTC

v_gene: TRBV15
abundance: few
j_gene: TRBJ2-3
d_gene: TRBD1
CDR3aa: CATSSPLQGADTQYF
CDR3nt: TGTGCCACCAGCAGCCCATTGCAGGGGGCAGATACGCAGTATTTT

v_gene: TRBV9
abundance: .
j_gene: TRBJ1-4
d_gene: TRBD1
CDR3aa: CASSRDPGQANEKLFF
CDR3nt: TGTGCCAGCAGCCGGGACCCTGGACAGGCTAATGAAAAACTGTTTTTT

v_gene: TRBV5-1
abundance: few
j_gene: TRBJ1-1
d_gene: TRBD1
CDR3aa: CASSGTAFMNTEAFF
CDR3nt: TGCGCCAGCAGCGGGACAGCCTTTATGAACACTGAAGCTTTCTTT

v_gene: TRBV10-3
abundance: .
j_gene: TRBJ2-1
d_gene: .
CDR3aa: CAISERVSNGYEQFF
CDR3nt: TGTGCCATCAGTGAGAGGGTCTCGAACGGGTATGAGCAGTTCTTC

v_gene: TRBV7-3
abundance: .
j_gene: TRBJ2-1
d_gene: .
CDR3aa: CASSLEFWDNEQFF
CDR3nt: TGTGCCAGCAGCTTAGAGTTTTGGGACAATGAGCAGTTCTTC

v_gene: TRBV7-2
abundance: .
j_gene: TRBJ2-4
d_gene: .
CDR3aa: CASSVGLPKNIQYF
CDR3nt: TGTGCCAGCAGCGTAGGGTTGCCCAAAAACATTCAGTACTTC

v_gene: TRBV30
abundance: .
j_gene: TRBJ1-5
d_gene: .
CDR3aa: CAWSGQLNQPQHF
CDR3nt: TGTGCCTGGAGTGGACAGTTGAATCAGCCCCAGCATTTT

v_gene: TRBV11-1
abundance: few
j_gene: TRBJ1-2
d_gene: .
CDR3aa: CASSSGTHYGYTF
CDR3nt: TGTGCCAGCAGCAGCGGGACTCACTATGGCTACACCTTC